The rows below give T cell receptor beta chains drawn from one sample of a study of blood T cell repertoires in COVID-19. Method: immunoSEQ multiplex PCR; TCRdb's copy keeps in-frame clones and lacks some. The sample holds around 60,000 clones; about 86% are singletons and the top ten take roughly 1.2%. The sample was peripheral blood. These receptors all come from a middle-aged man with acute or convalescent COVID-19. Each CDR3 is given without its conserved first and last residue. A D gene is named only where the DNA matches it firmly.

v_call cdr3_length d_call cdr3_aa
TRBV5-6 13 TRBD2 ASSSGLAAYNEQF
TRBV2 12 NA ASSLQGSNEKLF
TRBV30 12 NA AWTYRTPPDTQY
TRBV12-3/TRBV12-4 11 NA ASSLGSGSEQF
TRBV10-1 11 NA ASSEARSQGYT
TRBV6-5 12 NA ASRPETERAEAF
TRBV7-6 15 NA ASSFIPGPPRTGELF
TRBV6-1 14 TRBD2 ASSEIRGGGADTQY
TRBV5-8 12 TRBD1 ASSRNGQGYEQY
TRBV9 13 TRBD1 ASSVGQGAKAEAF
TRBV19 13 NA ASKGGEGPSTEAF
TRBV9 13 NA ASSPEVSGANVLT
TRBV12-5 12 TRBD2 ASAEGLGGYEQY